This TCR beta chain is drawn from a study of glioma-infiltrating T cells after dendritic cell vaccination. The overall study: Patients received three intradermal dendritic cell vaccine injections at biweekly intervals.

Concerning this clone: The sample carries other DNA sequences with the same CDR3.

Amplification used 60 V beta primers and 13 J beta primers. Some clones are missing from TCRdb's copy, which holds only in-frame ones; the method was immunoSEQ multiplex PCR. The table includes about 82,000 clones, 80% to 90% detected once. This CDR3 comprises 13 residues. Germline V gene data show CDR1 as SGHRS and CDR2 as YFSETQ. V shed 4 bases, J shed 6 bases, and the junction held 7 bases outside the gene matches. Fresh-frozen tumor tissue and more than two years of survival data were available for all. The clonotype comes from a human donor with glioblastoma. The V gene is TRBV5-1, the J gene TRBJ2-7; TRBD1 agrees at 7 bases. The specimen comprised blood, sampled before dendritic cell vaccination. DNA for the CDR3: TGCGCCAGCAGCCTAGACAGGGATCGCGAGCAGTACTTC. Amino acids: CASSLDRDREQYF.